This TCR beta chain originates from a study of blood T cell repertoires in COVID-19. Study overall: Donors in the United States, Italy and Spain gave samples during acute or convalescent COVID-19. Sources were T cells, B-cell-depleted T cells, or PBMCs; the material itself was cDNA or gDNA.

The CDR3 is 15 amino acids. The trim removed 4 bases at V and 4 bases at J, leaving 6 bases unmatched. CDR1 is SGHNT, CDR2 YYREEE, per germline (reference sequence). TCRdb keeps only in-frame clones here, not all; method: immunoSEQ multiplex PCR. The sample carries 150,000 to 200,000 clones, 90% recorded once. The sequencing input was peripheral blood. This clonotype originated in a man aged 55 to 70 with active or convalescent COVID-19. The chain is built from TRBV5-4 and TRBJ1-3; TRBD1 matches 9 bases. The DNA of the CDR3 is TGTGCCAGCAGCCAGGACAGGGGAAGGGGAAACACCATATATTTT. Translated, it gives CASSQDRGRGNTIYF.